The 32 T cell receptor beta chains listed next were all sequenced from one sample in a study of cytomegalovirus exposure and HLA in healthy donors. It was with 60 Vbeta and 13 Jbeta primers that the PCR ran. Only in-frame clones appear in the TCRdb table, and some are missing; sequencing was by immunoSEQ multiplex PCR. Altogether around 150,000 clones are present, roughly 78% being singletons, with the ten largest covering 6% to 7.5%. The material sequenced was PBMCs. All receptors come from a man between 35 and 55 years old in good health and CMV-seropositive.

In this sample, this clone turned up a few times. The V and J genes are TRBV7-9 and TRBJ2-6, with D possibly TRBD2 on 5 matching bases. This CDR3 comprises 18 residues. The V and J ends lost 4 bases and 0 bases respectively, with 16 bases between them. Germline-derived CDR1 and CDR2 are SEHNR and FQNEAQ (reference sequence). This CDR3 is CASSSSRDILSGANVLTF. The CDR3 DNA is TGTGCCAGCAGCTCGTCCCGGGATATTCTCTCTGGGGCCAACGTCCTGACTTTC.

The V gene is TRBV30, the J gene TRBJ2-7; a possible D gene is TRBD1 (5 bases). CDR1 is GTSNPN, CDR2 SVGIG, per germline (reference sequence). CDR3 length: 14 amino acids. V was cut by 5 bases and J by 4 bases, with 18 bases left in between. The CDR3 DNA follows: TGTGCCTGGTCAGTGGGCAGGGCGAGATACGAGCAGTACTTC. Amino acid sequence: CAWSVGRARYEQYF.

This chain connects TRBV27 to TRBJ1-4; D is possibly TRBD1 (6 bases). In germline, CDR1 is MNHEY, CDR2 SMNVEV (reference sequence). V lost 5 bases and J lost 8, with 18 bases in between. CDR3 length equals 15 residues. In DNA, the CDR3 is TGTGCCAGCAGTCTCGTACAGGGAAGAAGGGAAAAACTGTTTTTT. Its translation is CASSLVQGRREKLFF.

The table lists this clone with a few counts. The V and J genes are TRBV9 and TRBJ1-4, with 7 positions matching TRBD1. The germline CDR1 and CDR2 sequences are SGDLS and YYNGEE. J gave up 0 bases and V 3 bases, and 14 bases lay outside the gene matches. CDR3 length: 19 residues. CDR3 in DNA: TGTGCCAGCAGCGCTCGGGACAGATTACCCCTTTCAACTAATGAAAAACTGTTTTTT. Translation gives CASSARDRLPLSTNEKLFF.

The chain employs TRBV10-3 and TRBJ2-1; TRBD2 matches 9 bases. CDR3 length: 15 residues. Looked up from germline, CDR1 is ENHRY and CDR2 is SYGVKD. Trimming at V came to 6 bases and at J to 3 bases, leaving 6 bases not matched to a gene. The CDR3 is CAIRVAGASYNEQFF. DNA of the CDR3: TGTGCCATCAGGGTAGCGGGGGCGAGCTACAATGAGCAGTTCTTC.

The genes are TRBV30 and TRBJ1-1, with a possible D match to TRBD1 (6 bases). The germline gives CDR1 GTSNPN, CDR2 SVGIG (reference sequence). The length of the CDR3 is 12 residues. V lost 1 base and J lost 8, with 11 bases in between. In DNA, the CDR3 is TGTGCCTGGAGTGAACAGGGCGAGGAAGCTTTCTTT. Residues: CAWSEQGEEAFF. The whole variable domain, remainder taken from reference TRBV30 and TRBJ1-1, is SQTIHQWPATLVQPVGSPLSLECTVEGTSNPNLYWYRQAAGRGLQLLFYSVGIGQISSEVPQNLSASRPQDRQFILSSKKLLLSDSGFYLCAWSEQGEEAFFGQGTRLTVV.

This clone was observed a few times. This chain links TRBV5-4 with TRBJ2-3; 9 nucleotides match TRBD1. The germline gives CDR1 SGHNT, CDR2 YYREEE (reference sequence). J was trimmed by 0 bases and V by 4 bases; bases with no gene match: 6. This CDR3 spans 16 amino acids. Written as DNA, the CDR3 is TGTGCCAGCAGCCCCCGGGACAGGGAGAGCACAGATACGCAGTATTTT. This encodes CASSPRDRESTDTQYF.

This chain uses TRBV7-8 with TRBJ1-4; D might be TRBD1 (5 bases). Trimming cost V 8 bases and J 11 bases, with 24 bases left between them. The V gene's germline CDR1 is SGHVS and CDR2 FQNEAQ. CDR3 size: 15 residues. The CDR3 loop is CASSSGGRLLGKLFF. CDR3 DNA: TGTGCCAGCTCCTCGGGGGGGAGACTCCTCGGGAAACTGTTTTTT.

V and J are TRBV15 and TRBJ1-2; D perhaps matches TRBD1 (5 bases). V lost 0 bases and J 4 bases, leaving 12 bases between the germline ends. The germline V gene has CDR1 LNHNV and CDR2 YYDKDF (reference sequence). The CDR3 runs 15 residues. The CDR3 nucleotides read TGTGCCACCAGCAGAGATCTTGAACAGGCCTATGGCTACACCTTC. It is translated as CATSRDLEQAYGYTF.

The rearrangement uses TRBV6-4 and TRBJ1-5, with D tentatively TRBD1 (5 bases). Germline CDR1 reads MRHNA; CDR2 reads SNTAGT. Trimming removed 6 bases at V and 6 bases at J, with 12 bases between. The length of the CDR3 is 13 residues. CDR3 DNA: TGTGCCAGCAGCCCGGGGGAGGGTCAGCCCCAGCATTTT. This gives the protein CASSPGEGQPQHF.

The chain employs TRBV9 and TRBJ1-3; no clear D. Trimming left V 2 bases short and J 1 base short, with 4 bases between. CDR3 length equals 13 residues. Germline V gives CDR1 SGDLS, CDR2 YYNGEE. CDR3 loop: CASSVPSGNTIYF. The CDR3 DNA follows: TGTGCCAGCAGCGTCCCATCTGGAAACACCATATATTTT.

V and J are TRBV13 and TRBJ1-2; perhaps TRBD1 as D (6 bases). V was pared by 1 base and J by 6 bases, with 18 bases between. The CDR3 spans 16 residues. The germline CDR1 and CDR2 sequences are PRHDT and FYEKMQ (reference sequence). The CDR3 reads CASSLAGNRVIDGYTF. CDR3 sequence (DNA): TGTGCCAGCAGCTTAGCCGGGAACAGGGTGATCGATGGCTACACCTTC. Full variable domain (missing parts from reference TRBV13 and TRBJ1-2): AAGVIQSPRHLIKEKRETATLKCYPIPRHDTVYWYQQGPGQDPQFLISFYEKMQSDKGSIPDRFSAQQFSDYHSELNMSSLELGDSALYFCASSLAGNRVIDGYTFGSGTRLTVV.

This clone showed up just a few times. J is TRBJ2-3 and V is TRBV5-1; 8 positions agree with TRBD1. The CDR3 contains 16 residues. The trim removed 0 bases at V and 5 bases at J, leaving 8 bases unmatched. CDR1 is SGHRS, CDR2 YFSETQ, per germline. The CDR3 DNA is TGCGCCAGCAGCTTGGAGCCTCAGGGGGCTAGAGATACGCAGTATTTT. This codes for CASSLEPQGARDTQYF.

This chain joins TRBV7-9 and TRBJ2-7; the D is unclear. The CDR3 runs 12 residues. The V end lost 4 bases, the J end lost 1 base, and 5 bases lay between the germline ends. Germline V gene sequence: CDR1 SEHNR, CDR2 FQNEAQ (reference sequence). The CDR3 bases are TGTGCCAGCAGCTCCTTATCCTACGAGCAGTACTTC. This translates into CASSSLSYEQYF.

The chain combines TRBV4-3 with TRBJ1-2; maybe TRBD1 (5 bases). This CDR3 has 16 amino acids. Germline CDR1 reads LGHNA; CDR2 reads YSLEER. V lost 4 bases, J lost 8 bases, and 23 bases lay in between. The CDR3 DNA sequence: TGCGCCAGCAGCCCCGTTGGGGGAGGGCGGTCCTGCGGCTACACCTTC. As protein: CASSPVGGGRSCGYTF.

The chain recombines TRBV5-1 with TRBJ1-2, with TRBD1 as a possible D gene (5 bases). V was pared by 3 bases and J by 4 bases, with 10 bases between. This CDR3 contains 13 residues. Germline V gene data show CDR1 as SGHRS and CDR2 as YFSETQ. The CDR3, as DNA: TGCGCCAGCAGCTCAGACAGAATCTATGGCTACACCTTC. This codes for CASSSDRIYGYTF.

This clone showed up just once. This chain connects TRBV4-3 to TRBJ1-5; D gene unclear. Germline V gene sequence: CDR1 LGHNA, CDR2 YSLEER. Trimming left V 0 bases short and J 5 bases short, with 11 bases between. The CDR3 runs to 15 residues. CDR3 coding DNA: TGCGCCAGCAGCCAAGATCCGGGGAACCATCAGCCCCAGCATTTT. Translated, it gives CASSQDPGNHQPQHF.

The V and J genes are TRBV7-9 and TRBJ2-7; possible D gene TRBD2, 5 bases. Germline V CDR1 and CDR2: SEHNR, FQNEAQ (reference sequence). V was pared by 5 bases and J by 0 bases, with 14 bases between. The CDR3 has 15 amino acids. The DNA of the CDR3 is TGTGCCAGCAGCCCGGGCAAAGGGAGCTCCTACGAGCAGTACTTC. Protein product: CASSPGKGSSYEQYF.

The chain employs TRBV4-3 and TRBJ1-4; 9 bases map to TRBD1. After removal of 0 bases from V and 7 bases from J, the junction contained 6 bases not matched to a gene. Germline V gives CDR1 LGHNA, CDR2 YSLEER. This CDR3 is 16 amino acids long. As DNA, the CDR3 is TGCGCCAGCAGCCAAGAGTGGGGACAGGGCGGTGAAAAACTGTTTTTT. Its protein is CASSQEWGQGGEKLFF.

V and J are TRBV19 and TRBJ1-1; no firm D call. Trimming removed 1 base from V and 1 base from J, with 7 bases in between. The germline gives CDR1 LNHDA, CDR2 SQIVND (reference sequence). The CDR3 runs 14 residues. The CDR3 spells CASSIGRANTEAFF. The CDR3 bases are TGTGCCAGTAGTATAGGGAGGGCGAACACTGAAGCTTTCTTT.

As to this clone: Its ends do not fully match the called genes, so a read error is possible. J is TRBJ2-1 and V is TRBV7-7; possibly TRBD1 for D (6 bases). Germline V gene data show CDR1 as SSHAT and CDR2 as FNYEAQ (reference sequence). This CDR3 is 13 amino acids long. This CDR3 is CASSPIQGSEQFF. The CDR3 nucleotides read TGTGCTAGCAGCCCAATACAGGGTAGTGAGCAGTTCTTC.

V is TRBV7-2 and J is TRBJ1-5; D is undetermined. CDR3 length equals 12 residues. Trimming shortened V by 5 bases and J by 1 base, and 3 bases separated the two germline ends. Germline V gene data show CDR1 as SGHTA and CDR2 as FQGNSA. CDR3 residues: CASSQSNQPQHF. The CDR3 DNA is TGTGCCAGCAGCCAAAGCAATCAGCCCCAGCATTTT.

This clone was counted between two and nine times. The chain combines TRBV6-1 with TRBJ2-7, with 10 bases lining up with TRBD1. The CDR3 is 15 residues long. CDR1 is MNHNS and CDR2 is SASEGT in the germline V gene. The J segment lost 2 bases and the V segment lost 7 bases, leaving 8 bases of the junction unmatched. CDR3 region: CASTQTGTGAYEQYF. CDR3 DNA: TGTGCCAGCACTCAAACCGGGACAGGGGCCTACGAGCAGTACTTC.

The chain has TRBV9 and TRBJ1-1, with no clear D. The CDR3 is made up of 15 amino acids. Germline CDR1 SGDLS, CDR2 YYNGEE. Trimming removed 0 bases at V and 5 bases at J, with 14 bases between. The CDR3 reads CASSVESAPGTEAFF. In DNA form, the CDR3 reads TGTGCCAGCAGCGTAGAGTCAGCCCCGGGGACTGAAGCTTTCTTT.

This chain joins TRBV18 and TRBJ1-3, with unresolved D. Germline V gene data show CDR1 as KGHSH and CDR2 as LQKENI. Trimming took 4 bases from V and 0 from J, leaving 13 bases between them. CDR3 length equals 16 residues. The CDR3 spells CASSRPQSLSGNTIYF. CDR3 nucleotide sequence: TGTGCCAGCTCACGACCACAGAGCCTCTCTGGAAACACCATATATTTT.

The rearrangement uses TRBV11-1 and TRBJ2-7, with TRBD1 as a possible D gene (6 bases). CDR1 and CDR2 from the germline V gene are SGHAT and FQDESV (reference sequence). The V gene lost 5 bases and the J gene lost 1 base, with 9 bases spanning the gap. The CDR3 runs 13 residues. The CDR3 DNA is TGTGCCAGCAGCCGGACAGAATCCTACGAGCAGTACTTC. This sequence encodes CASSRTESYEQYF.

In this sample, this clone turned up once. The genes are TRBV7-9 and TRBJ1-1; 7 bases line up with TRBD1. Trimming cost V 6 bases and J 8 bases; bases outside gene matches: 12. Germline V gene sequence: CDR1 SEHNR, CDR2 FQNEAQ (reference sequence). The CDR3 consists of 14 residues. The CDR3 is CASSPGQLRSEAFF. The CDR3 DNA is TGTGCCAGCAGTCCGGGACAGCTCCGCTCGGAAGCTTTCTTT.

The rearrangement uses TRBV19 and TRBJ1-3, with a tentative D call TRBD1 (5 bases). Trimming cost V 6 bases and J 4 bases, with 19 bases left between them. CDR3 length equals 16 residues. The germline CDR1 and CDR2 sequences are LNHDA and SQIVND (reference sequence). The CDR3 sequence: CASSLLGGSLGNTIYF. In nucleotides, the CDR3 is TGTGCCAGTAGCCTTCTCGGGGGGTCGTTGGGAAACACCATATATTTT.

The CDR3 is CASSPDRGGGYTF. The DNA for the CDR3 is TGTGCCAGCAGTCCTGACAGGGGGGGCGGCTACACCTTC. This chain joins TRBV7-2 and TRBJ1-2; 9 nucleotides align to TRBD1. Losses at the gene ends were 6 bases for V and 8 bases for J; bases not matched to a gene: 7. This CDR3 contains 13 residues. Germline CDR1 SGHTA, CDR2 FQGNSA.

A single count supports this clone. CDR3 region: CATRLQGAGTGELFF. The CDR3 bases are TGTGCCACCAGGCTACAGGGGGCGGGGACCGGGGAGCTGTTTTTT. This rearrangement joins TRBV15 to TRBJ2-2; 9 nucleotides line up with TRBD1. Germline V gene sequence: CDR1 LNHNV, CDR2 YYDKDF (reference sequence). V shed 6 bases, J shed 5 bases, and the junction held 7 bases outside the gene matches. The CDR3 has 15 residues.

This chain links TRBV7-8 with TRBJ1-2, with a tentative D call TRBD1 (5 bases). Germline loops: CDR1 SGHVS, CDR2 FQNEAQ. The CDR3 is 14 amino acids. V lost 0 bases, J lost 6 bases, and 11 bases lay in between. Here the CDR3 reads CASSLAGGVHGYTF. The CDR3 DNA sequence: TGTGCCAGCAGCTTAGCGGGGGGGGTGCATGGCTACACCTTC.

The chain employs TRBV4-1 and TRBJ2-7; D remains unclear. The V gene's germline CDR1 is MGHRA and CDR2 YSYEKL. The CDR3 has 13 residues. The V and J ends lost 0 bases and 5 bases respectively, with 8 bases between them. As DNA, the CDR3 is TGCGCCAGCAGCCAAGATCGTCAGAACGAGCAGTACTTC. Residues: CASSQDRQNEQYF.